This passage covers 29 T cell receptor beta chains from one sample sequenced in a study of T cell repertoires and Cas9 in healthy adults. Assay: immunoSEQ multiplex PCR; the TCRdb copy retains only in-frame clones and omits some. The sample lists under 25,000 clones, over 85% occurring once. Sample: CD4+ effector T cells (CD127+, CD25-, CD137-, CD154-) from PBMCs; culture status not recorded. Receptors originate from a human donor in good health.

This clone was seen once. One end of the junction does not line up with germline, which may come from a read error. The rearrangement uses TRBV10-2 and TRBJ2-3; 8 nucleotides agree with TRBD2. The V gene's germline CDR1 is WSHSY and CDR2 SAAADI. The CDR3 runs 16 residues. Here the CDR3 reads CVSSAIPGGPGDTQYF. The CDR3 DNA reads TGCGTCAGCAGTGCGATTCCGGGGGGGCCTGGAGATACGCAGTATTTT.

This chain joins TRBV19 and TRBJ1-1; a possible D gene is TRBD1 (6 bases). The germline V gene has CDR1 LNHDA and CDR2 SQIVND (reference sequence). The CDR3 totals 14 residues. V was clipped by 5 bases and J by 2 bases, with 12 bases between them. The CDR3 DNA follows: TGTGCCAGTAGTTTCCTCAGGGGCAACACTGAAGCTTTCTTT. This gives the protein CASSFLRGNTEAFF.

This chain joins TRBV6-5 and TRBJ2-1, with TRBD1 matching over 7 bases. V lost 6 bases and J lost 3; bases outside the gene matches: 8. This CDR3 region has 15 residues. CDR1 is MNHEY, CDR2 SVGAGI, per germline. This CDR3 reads CASSLGQALYNEQFF. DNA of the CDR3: TGTGCCAGCAGCCTTGGACAGGCCCTCTACAATGAGCAGTTCTTC.

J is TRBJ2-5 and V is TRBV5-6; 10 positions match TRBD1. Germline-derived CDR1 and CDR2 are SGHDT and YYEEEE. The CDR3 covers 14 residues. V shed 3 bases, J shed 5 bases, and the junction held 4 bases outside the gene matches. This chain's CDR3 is CASSSGQGDETQYF. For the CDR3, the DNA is TGTGCCAGCAGCTCCGGACAGGGGGACGAGACCCAGTACTTC.

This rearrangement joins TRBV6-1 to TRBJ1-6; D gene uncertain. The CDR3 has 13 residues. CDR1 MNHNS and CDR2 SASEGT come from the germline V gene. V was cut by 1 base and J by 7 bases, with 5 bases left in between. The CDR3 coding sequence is TGTGCCAGCAGTGAAGAGCGGAATTCACCCCTCCACTTT. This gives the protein CASSEERNSPLHF.

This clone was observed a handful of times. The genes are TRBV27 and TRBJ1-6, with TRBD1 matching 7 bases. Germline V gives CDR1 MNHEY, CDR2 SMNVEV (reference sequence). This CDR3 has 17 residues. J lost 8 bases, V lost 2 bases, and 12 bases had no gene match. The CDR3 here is CASSLHSTGRADSPLHF. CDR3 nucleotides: TGTGCCAGCAGTTTACATTCGACAGGGAGAGCGGATTCACCCCTCCACTTT.

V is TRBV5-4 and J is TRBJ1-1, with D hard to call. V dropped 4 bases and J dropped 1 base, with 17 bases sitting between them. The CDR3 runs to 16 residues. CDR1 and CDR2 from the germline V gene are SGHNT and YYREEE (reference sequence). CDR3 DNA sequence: TGTGCCAGCAGCCGGATATCGGGCTCGGCGAACACTGAAGCTTTCTTT. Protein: CASSRISGSANTEAFF. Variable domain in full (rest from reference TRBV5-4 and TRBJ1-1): ETGVTQSPTHLIKTRGQQVTLRCSSQSGHNTVSWYQQALGQGPQFIFQYYREEENGRGNFPPRFSGLQFPNYSSELNVNALELDDSALYLCASSRISGSANTEAFFGQGTRLTVV.

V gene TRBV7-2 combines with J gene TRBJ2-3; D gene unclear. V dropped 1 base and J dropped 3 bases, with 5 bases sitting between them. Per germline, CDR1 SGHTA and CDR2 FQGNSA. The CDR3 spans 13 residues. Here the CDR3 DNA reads TGTGCCAGCAGCTTAGTGGGGACAGATACGCAGTATTTT. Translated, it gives CASSLVGTDTQYF.

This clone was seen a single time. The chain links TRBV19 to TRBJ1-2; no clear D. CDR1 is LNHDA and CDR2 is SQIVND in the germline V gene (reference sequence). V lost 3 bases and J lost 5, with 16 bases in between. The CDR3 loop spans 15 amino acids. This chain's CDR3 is CASSIPRVVGYGYTF. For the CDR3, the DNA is TGTGCCAGTAGTATTCCAAGGGTTGTGGGATATGGCTACACCTTC.

The CDR3 reads CASSIRSGGNTGELFF. CDR3 sequence (DNA): TGTGCCAGTAGTATACGGTCCGGGGGGAACACCGGGGAGCTGTTTTTT. The chain carries TRBV19 and TRBJ2-2; perhaps TRBD2 as D (6 bases). From germline, CDR1 is LNHDA and CDR2 SQIVND (reference sequence). CDR3 size: 16 residues. V lost 2 bases, J lost 1 base, and 11 bases lay in between.

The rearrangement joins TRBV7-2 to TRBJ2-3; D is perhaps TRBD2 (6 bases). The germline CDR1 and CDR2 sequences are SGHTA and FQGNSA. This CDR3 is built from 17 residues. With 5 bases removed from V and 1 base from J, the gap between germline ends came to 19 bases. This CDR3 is CASSPPGRGSRTDTQYF. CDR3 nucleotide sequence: TGTGCCAGCAGCCCGCCCGGACGGGGGAGCCGCACAGATACGCAGTATTTT. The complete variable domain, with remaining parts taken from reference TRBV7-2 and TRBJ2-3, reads GAGVSQSPSNKVTEKGKDVELRCDPISGHTALYWYRQSLGQGLEFLIYFQGNSAPDKSGLPSDRFSAERTGGSVSTLTIQRTQQEDSAVYLCASSPPGRGSRTDTQYFGPGTRLTVL.

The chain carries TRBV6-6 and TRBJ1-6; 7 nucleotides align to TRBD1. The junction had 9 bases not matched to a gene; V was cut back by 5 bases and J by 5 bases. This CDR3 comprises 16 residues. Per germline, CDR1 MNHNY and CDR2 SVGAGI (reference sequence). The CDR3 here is CASSKQGGADNSPLHF. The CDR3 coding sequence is TGTGCCAGCAGTAAGCAGGGGGGCGCCGATAATTCACCCCTCCACTTT.

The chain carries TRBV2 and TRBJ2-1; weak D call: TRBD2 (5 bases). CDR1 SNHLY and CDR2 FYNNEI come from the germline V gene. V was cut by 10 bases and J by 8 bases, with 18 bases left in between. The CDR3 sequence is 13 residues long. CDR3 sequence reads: CAIKGSRRDEQFF. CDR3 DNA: TGTGCCATCAAAGGGAGCCGGCGGGATGAGCAGTTCTTC.

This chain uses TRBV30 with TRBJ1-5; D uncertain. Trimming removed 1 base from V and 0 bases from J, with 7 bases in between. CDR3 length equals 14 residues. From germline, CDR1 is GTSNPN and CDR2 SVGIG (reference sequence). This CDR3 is CAWSGGVSNQPQHF. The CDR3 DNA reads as TGTGCCTGGAGTGGAGGCGTTAGCAATCAGCCCCAGCATTTT.

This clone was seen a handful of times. The CDR3 nucleotides read TGTGCCAGCAGCTTAGGGGGCCTGGGTTCACCCCTCCACTTT. It yields the protein CASSLGGLGSPLHF. V and J are TRBV7-9 and TRBJ1-6, with a possible D match to TRBD1 (5 bases). Trimming shortened V by 1 base and J by 9 bases, and 10 bases separated the two germline ends. Germline V gene lookup returns CDR1 SEHNR and CDR2 FQNEAQ (reference sequence). This CDR3 contains 14 residues.

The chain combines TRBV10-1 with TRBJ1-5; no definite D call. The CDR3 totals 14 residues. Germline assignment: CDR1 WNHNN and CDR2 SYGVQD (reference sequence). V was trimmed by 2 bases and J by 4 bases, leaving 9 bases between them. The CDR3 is CASSEEGYNQPQHF. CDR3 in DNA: TGCGCCAGCAGTGAGGAGGGCTATAATCAGCCCCAGCATTTT.

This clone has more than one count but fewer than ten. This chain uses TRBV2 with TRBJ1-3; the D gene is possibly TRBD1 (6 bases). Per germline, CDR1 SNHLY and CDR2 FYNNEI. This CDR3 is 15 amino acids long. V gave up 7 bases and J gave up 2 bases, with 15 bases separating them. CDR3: CASTLGWGPGNTIYF. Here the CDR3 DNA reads TGTGCCAGCACCTTAGGATGGGGGCCTGGAAACACCATATATTTT. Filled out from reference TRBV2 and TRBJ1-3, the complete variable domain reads EPEVTQTPSHQVTQMGQEVILRCVPISNHLYFYWYRQILGQKVEFLVSFYNNEISEKSEIFDDQFSVERPDGSNFTLKIRSTKLEDSAMYFCASTLGWGPGNTIYFGEGSWLTVV.

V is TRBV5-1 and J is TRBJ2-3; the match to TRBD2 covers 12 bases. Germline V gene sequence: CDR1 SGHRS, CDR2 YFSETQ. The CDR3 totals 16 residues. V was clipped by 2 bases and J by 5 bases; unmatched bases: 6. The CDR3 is CASSFWTSGARDTQYF. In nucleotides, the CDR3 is TGCGCCAGCAGCTTCTGGACTAGCGGGGCCCGAGATACGCAGTATTTT. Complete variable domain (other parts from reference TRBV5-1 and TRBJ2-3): KAGVTQTPRYLIKTRGQQVTLSCSPISGHRSVSWYQQTPGQGLQFLFEYFSETQRNKGNFPGRFSGRQFSNSRSEMNVSTLELGDSALYLCASSFWTSGARDTQYFGPGTRLTVL.

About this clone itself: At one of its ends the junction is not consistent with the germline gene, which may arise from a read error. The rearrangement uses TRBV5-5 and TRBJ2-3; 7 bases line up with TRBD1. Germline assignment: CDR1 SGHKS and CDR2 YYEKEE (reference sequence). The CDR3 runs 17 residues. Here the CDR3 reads CASSLGVGTASTDTQYF. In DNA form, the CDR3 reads TGTGCCAGCAGTTTGGGGGTGGGGACAGCAAGCACAGATACGCAGTATTTT.

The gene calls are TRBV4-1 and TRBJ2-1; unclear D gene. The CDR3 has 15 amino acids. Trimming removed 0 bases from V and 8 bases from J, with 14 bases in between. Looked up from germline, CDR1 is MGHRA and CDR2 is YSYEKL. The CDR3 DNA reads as TGCGCCAGCAGCCAAGATGAGGCAGGTCGGGATGAGCAGTTCTTC. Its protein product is CASSQDEAGRDEQFF.

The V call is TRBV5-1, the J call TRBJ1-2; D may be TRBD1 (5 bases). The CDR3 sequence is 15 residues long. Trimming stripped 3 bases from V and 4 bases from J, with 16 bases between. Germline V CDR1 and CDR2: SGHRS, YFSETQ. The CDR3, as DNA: TGCGCCAGCAGCTCCCGGGACCCTGAAGGCTATGGCTACACCTTC. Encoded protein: CASSSRDPEGYGYTF.

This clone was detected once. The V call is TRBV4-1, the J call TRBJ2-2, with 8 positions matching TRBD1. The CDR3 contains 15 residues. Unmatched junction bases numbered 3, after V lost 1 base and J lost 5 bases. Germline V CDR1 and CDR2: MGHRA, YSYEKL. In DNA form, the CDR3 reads TGCGCCAGCAGCCAAGGGACAGGGAGGACCGGGGAGCTGTTTTTT. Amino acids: CASSQGTGRTGELFF.

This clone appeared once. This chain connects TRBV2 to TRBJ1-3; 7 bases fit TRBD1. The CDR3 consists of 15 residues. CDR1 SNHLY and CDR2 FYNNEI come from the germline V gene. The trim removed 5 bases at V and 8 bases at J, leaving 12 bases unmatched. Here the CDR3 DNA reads TGTGCCAGCAGTATAGGGACAGCGGAGGTGGACACCATATATTTT. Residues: CASSIGTAEVDTIYF.

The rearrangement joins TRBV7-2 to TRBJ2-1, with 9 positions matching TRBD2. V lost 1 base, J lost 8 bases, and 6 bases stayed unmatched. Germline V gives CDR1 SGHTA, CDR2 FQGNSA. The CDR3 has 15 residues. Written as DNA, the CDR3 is TGTGCCAGCAGCTTAGATCGCGGGGGGGCCGATGAGCAGTTCTTC. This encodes CASSLDRGGADEQFF.

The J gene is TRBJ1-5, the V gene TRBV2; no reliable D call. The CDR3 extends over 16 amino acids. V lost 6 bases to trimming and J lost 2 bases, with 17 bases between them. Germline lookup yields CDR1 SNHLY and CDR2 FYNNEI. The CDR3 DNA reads TGTGCCAGCAGACAGTCCAAAGGCTGGGGCAATCAGCCCCAGCATTTT. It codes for CASRQSKGWGNQPQHF.

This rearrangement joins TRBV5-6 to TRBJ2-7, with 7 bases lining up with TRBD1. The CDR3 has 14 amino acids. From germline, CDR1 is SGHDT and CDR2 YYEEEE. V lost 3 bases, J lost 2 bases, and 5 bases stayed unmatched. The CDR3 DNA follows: TGTGCCAGCAGCTGGACAGGTCTACCCTACGAGCAGTACTTC. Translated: CASSWTGLPYEQYF.

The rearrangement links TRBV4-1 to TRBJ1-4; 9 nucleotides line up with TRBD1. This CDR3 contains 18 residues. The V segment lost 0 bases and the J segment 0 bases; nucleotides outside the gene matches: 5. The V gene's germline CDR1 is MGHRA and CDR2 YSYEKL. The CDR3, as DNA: TGCGCCAGCAGCCAAGACATACAGGGGGCGGCAACTAATGAAAAACTGTTTTTT. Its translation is CASSQDIQGAATNEKLFF.

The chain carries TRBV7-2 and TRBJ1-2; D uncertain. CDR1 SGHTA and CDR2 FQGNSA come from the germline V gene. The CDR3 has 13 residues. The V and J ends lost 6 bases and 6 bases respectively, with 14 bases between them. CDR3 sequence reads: CASRQARANGYTF. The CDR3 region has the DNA TGTGCCAGCAGGCAAGCCCGCGCCAATGGCTACACCTTC.

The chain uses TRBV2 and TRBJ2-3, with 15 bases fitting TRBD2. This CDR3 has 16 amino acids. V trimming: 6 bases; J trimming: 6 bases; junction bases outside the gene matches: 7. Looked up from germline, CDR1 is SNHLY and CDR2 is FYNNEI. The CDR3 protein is CASSPGLAGGWDTQYF. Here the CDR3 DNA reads TGTGCCAGCAGCCCTGGACTAGCGGGGGGGTGGGATACGCAGTATTTT.